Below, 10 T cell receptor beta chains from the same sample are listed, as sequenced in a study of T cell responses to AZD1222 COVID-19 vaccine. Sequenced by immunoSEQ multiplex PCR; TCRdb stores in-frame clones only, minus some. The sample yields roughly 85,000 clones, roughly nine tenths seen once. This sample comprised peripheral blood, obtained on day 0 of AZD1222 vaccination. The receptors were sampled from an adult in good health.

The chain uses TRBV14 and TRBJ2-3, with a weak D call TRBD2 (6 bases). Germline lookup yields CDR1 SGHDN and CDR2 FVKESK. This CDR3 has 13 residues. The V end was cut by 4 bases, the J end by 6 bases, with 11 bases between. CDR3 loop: CASSRGLPDTQYF. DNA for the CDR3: TGTGCCAGCAGCCGGGGACTCCCCGATACGCAGTATTTT.

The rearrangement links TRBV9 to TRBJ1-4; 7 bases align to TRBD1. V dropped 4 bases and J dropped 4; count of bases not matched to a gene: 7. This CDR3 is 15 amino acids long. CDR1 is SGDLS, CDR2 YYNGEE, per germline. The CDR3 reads CASSPRTGINEKLFF. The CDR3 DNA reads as TGTGCCAGCAGCCCTCGGACAGGCATTAATGAAAAACTGTTTTTT.

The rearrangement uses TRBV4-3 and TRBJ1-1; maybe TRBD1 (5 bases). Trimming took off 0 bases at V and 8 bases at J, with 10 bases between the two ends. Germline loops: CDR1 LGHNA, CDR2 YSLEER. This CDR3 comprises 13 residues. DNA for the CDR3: TGCGCCAGCAGCCAAGACGGCAGGGCCGAAGCTTTCTTT. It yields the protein CASSQDGRAEAFF.

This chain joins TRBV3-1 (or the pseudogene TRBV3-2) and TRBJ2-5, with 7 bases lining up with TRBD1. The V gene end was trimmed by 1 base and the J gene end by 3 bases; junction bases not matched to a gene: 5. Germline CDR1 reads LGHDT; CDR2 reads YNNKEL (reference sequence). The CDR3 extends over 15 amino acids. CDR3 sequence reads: CASSQVTGAKETQYF. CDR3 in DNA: TGTGCCAGCAGCCAAGTTACAGGGGCTAAAGAGACCCAGTACTTC.

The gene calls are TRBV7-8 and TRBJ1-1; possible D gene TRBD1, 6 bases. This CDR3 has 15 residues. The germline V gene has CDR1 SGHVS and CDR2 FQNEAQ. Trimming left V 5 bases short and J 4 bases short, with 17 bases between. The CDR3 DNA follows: TGTGCCAGCAGCACCTTGACAGGAGGCCGCACTGAAGCTTTCTTT. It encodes CASSTLTGGRTEAFF.

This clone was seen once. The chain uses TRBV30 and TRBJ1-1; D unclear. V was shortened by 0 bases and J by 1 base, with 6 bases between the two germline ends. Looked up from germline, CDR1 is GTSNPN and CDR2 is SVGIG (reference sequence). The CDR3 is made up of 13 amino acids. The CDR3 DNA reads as TGTGCCTGGAGTGTAAATCAGAACACTGAAGCTTTCTTT. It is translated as CAWSVNQNTEAFF.

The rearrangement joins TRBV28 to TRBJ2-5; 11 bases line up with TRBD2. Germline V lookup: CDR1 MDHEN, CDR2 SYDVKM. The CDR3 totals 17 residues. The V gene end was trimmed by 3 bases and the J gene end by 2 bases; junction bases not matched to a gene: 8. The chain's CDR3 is CASSLLWASGRQETQYF. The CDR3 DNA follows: TGTGCCAGCAGTTTGCTCTGGGCTAGCGGGAGGCAAGAGACCCAGTACTTC.

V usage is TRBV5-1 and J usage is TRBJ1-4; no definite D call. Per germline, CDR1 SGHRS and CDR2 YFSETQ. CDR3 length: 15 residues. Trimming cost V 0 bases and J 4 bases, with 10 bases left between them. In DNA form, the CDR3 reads TGCGCCAGCAGCTTGGCGGGGTTATATAATGAAAAACTGTTTTTT. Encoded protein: CASSLAGLYNEKLFF.

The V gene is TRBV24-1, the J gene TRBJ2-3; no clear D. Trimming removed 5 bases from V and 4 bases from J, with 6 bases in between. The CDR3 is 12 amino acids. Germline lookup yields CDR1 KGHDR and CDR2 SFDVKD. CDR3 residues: CATSVEADTQYF. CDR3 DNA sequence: TGTGCCACCAGTGTAGAGGCAGATACGCAGTATTTT.

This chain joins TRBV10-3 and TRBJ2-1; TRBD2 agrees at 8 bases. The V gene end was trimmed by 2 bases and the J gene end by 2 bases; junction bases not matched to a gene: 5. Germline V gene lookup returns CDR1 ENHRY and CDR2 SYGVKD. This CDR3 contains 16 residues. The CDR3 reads CAISEGRGAPYNEQFF. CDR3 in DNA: TGTGCCATCAGTGAGGGGCGGGGGGCCCCCTACAATGAGCAGTTCTTC.